The present entry profiles one TCR beta chain with its context. What this receptor recognizes is not known. There are no base qualities to consult, and no much larger clone falls within one base. These data belong to a study (dated by TCRdb to the mid-2010s). At the level of the whole study: The study set out to test whether tumor-infiltrating Tregs in breast cancer get recruited from blood Tregs or are instead converted in situ from other CD4+ T cell subsets. Broader findings and caveats from the paper: Rather than covering whole repertoires, validation in the larger cohort was restricted to a single TCR beta V-J rearrangement. The TCR gene usage of tumor memory CD4+ T cells clustered together with blood and lymph node memory CD4+ cells and with lymph node naive CD4+ cells. Tumor-infiltrating Treg TCR alpha and beta sequences overlapped most with tumor naive CD4+ T cells, then with blood naive CD4+ T cells.

Cells that were CD4+CD25+CD127-/low were the ones isolated as Tregs. Tregs, naive and memory CD4+ T cells from tumor, blood and ipsilateral draining lymph nodes of 5 or 6 breast cancer patients underwent full-length TCR alpha and beta sequencing. Tumor tissue, along with lymph nodes from ipsilateral axillary dissection, was perfused with PBS, minced, and then digested using collagenase I and hyaluronidase. FACS confirmed that the sorted cell populations were more than 90% pure. From the cysteine up to the phenylalanine, the CDR3 has a length of 16 residues. This entry keeps only the CDR3 DNA: 48 bases, framed from base 1. Compared with germline, V lacks 0 bases and J lacks 5 bases; bases without a gene match: 3. Via the germline V gene, CDR1 is SGHVS and CDR2 FNYEAQ. Full-length TCR variable regions were amplified by 5' RACE PCR using constant-region reverse primers, and then by semi-nested PCR using Nested Universal Primer A. The ReliaPrep RNA Cell Miniprep System was used to extract total RNA, which was then reverse transcribed into 5'RACE-ready cDNA with the SMARTer RACE 5'/3' Kit. Full-length TCR alpha and beta libraries were barcoded with multiplex adaptors and sequenced on an Illumina MiSeq. As for how the authors treated the data: Sequencing data were pooled across the five patients for each of nine subset-tissue groups and compared by unsupervised clustering of TCR gene usage. The Morisita-Horn index was used to calculate repertoire similarity, with shared sequences weighted by how much each contributed to each repertoire. Starting from the raw public reads, TCRdb applied fastp trimming at Q25, assembled clones with MiXCR and retained in-frame beta chains. Rows merge per CDR3 protein into single entries with the most common DNA and genes. The V and J calls reflect TCRdb's pipeline rather than the authors' work. This sample has about 7,000 distinct CDR3 sequences in its table, and over 70% of those were observed once. The biggest ten clones account for just over 4.5% of the sample.

The chain is made from TRBV7-6 and TRBJ2-2; 10 of the junction bases match TRBD2. The receptor comes from a female donor with breast cancer. Sequenced input: tumor-infiltrating Tregs sorted from the breast tumor. The DNA is as follows: TGTGCCAGCAGCTTAGCTAGCGGGAGGAGGACCGGGGAGCTGTTTTTT. It codes for CASSLASGRRTGELFF.